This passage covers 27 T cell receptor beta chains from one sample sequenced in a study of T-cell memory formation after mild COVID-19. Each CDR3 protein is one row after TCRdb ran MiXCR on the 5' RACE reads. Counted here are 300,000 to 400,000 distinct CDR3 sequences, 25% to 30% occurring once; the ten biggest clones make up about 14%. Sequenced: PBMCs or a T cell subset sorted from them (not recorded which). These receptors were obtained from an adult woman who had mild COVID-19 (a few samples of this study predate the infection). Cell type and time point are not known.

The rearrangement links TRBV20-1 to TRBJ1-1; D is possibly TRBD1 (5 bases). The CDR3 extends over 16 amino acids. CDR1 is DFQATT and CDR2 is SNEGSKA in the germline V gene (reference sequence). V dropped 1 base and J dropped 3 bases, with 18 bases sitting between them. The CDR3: CSARVPGLGRHTEAFF. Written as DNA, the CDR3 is TGCAGTGCTAGAGTCCCGGGGTTGGGGCGGCACACTGAAGCTTTCTTT.

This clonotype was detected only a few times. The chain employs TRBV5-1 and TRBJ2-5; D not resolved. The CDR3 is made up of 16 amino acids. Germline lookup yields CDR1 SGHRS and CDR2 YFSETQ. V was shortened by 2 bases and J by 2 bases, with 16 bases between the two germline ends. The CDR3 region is CASSLRRWQAQETQYF. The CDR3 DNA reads TGCGCCAGCAGCTTACGACGGTGGCAGGCGCAAGAGACCCAGTACTTC.

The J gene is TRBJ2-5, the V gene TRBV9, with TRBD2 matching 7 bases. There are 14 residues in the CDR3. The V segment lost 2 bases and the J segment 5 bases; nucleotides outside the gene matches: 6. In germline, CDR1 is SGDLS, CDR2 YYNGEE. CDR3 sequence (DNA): TGTGCCAGCAGCGTCCGAGCGGGGAGGGAGACCCAGTACTTC. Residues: CASSVRAGRETQYF.

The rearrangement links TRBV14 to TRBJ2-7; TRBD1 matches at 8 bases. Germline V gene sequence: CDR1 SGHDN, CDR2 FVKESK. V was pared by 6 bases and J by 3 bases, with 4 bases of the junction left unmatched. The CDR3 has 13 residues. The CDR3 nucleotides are TGTGCCAGCAGACCAGGGGGCGTCTACGAGCAGTACTTC. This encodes CASRPGGVYEQYF.

Here the CDR3 DNA reads TGTGCCAGCAGCCAAGCCGCAGCACAAGGCTACACCTTC. Translating gives CASSQAAAQGYTF. The chain has TRBV3-1 and TRBJ1-2; D gene uncertain. The germline gives CDR1 LGHDT, CDR2 YNNKEL (reference sequence). This CDR3 has 13 amino acids. V was shortened by 1 base and J by 8 bases, with 11 bases between the two germline ends. Full variable domain (outside the CDR3, taken from reference TRBV3-1 and TRBJ1-2): DTAVSQTPKYLVTQMGNDKSIKCEQNLGHDTMYWYKQDSKKFLKIMFSYNNKELIINETVPNRFSPKSPDKAHLNLHINSLELGDSAVYFCASSQAAAQGYTFGSGTRLTVV.

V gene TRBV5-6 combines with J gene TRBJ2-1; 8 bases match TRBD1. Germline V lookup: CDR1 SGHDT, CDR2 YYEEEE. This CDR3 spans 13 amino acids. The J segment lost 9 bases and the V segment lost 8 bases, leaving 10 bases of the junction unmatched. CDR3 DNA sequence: TGTGCCAGTAGTACAGGGGGTTCGTCTGAGCAGTTCTTC. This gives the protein CASSTGGSSEQFF.

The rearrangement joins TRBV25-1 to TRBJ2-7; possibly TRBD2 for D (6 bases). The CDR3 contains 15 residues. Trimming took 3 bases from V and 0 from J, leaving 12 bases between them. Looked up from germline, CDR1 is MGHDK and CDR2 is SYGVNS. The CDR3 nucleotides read TGTGCCAGCAGTGATTATGTGGGGGGCTCCTACGAGCAGTACTTC. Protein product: CASSDYVGGSYEQYF.

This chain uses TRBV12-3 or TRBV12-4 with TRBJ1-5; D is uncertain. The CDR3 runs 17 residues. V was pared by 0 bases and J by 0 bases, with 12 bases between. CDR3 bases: TGTGCCAGCAGTTTAGCGCGGCAGACCTATAGCAATCAGCCCCAGCATTTT. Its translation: CASSLARQTYSNQPQHF.

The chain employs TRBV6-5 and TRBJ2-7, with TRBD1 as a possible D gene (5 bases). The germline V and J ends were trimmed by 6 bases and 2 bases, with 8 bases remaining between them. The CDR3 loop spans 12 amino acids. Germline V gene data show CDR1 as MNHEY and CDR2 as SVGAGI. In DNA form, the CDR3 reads TGTGCCAGCAGACAGGACACCTACGAGCAGTACTTC. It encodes CASRQDTYEQYF.

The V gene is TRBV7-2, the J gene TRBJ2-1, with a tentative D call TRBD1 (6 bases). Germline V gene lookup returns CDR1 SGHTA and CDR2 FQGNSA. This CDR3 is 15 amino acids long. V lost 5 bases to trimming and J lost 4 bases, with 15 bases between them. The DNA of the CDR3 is TGTGCCAGCAGCCAAGTGGGGACACGGTACAATGAGCAGTTCTTC. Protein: CASSQVGTRYNEQFF.

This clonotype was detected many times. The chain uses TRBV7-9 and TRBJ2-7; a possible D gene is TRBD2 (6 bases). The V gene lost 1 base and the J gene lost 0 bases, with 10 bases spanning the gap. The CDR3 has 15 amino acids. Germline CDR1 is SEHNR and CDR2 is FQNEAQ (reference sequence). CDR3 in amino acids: CASSLGYGSSYEQYF. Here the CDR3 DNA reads TGTGCCAGCAGCTTAGGCTACGGGAGCTCCTACGAGCAGTACTTC. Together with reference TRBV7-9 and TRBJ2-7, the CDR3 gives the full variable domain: DTGVSQNPRHKITKRGQNVTFRCDPISEHNRLYWYRQTLGQGPEFLTYFQNEAQLEKSRLLSDRFSAERPKGSFSTLEIQRTEQGDSAMYLCASSLGYGSSYEQYFGPGTRLTVT.

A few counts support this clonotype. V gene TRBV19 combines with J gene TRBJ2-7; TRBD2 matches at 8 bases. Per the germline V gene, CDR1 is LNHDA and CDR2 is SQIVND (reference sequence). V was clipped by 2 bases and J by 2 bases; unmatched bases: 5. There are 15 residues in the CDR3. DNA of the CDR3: TGTGCCAGTAGTATAAAGAGGGGACTAGCCTACGAGCAGTACTTC. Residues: CASSIKRGLAYEQYF.

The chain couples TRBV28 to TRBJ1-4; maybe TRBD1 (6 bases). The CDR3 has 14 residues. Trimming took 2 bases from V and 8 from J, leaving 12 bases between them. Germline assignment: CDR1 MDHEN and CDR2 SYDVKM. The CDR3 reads CASSLPGADEKLFF. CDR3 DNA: TGTGCCAGCAGTTTACCGGGGGCAGACGAAAAACTGTTTTTT.

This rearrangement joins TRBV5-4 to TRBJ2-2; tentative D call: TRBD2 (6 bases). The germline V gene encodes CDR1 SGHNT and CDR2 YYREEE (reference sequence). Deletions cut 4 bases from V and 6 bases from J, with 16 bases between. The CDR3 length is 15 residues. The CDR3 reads CASSNDPGRSGELFF. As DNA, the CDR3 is TGTGCCAGCAGCAATGACCCAGGGAGGTCCGGGGAGCTGTTTTTT.

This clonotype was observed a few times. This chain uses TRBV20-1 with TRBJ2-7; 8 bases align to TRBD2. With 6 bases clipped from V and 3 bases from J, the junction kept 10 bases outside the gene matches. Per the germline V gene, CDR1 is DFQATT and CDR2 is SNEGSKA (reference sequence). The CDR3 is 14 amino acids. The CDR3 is CSARPELAVYEQYF. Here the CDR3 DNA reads TGCAGTGCCCGACCCGAACTAGCGGTCTACGAGCAGTACTTC.

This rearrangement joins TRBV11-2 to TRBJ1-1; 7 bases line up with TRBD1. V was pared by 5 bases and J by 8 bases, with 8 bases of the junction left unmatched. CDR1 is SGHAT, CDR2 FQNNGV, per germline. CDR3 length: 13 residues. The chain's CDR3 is CASSQQGQREAFF. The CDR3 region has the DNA TGTGCCAGCAGCCAACAGGGACAGAGGGAAGCTTTCTTT.

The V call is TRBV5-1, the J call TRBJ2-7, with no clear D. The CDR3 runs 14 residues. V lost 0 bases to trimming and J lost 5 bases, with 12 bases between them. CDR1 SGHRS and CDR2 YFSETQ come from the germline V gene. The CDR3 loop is CASSLAPGLDEQYF. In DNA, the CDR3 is TGCGCCAGCAGCTTGGCCCCGGGCCTGGACGAGCAGTACTTC.

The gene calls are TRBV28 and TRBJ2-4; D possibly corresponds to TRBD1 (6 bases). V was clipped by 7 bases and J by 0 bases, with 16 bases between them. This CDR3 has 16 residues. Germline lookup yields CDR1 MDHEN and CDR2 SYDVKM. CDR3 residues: CASTSGTPVAKNIQYF. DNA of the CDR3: TGTGCCAGCACCTCCGGGACACCTGTAGCCAAAAACATTCAGTACTTC.

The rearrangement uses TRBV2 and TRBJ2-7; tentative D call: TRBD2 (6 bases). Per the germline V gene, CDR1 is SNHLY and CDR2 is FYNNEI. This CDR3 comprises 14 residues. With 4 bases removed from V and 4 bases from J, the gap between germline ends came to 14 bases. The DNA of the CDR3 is TGTGCCAGCAGTGCGGATCGGGGGATGTACGAGCAGTACTTC. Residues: CASSADRGMYEQYF.

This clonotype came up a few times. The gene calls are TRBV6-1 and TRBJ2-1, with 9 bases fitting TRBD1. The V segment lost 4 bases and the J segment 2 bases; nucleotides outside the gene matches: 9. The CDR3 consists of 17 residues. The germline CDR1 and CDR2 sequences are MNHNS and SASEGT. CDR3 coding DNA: TGTGCCAGCAGTGGAAGGGACAGGGCGATTCCCTACAATGAGCAGTTCTTC. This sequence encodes CASSGRDRAIPYNEQFF.

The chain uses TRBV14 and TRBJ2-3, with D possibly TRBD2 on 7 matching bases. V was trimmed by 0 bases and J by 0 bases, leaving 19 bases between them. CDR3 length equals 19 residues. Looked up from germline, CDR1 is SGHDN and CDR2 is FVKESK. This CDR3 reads CASSQDRKWRGPSTDTQYF. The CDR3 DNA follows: TGTGCCAGCAGCCAAGATCGTAAGTGGCGGGGGCCTAGCACAGATACGCAGTATTTT.

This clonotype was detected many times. The CDR3 sequence is CASSLGMNTEAFF. The CDR3 DNA sequence: TGTGCCAGCAGCTTAGGGATGAACACTGAAGCTTTCTTT. The rearrangement joins TRBV7-8 to TRBJ1-1; unclear D gene. CDR1 and CDR2 from the germline V gene are SGHVS and FQNEAQ. CDR3 size: 13 residues. V lost 1 base and J lost 0, with 3 bases in between.

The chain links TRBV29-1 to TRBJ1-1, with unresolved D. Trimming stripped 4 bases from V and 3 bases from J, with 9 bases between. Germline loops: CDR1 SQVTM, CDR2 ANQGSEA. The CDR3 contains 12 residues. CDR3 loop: CSVGWGDTEAFF. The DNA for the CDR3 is TGCAGCGTTGGTTGGGGAGACACTGAAGCTTTCTTT.

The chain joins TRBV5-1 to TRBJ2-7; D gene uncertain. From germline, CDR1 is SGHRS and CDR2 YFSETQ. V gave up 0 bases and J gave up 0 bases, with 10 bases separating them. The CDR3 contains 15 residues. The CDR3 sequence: CASSLAGQASYEQYF. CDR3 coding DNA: TGCGCCAGCAGCTTGGCCGGGCAGGCCTCCTACGAGCAGTACTTC.

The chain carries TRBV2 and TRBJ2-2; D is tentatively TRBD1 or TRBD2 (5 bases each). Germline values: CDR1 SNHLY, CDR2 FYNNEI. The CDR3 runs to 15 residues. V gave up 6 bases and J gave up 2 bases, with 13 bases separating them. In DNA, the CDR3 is TGTGCCAGCAGCCCGGGACCGAGTAACACCGGGGAGCTGTTTTTT. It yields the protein CASSPGPSNTGELFF. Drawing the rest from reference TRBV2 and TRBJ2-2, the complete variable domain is EPEVTQTPSHQVTQMGQEVILRCVPISNHLYFYWYRQILGQKVEFLVSFYNNEISEKSEIFDDQFSVERPDGSNFTLKIRSTKLEDSAMYFCASSPGPSNTGELFFGEGSRLTVL.

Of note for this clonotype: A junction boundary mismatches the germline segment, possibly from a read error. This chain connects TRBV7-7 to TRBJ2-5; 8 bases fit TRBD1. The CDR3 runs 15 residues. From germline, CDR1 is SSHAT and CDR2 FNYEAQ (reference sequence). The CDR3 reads CASTSGQVFGETQYF. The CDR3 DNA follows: TGTGCTAGCACCTCGGGACAGGTCTTTGGCGAGACCCAGTACTTC.

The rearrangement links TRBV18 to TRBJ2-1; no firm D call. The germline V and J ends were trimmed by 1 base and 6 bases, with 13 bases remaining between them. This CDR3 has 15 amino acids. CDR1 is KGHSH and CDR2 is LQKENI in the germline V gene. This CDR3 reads CASSPLGSPVNEQFF. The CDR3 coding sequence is TGTGCCAGCTCACCACTCGGGTCTCCCGTCAATGAGCAGTTCTTC.